This TCR beta chain derives from a study of T cell repertoires in cytomegalovirus infection (dated by TCRdb to about 2019). Looking at the study overall: Donor HLA type was relevant to the analysis, as public TCR beta signatures indicated carriage of CMV infection together with the matching HLA type. Study-wide conclusions, independent of this receptor: The ex vivo response was dominated by HLA-C-restricted CMV-specific TCR beta clonotypes, and the single most frequent clonotype in two of eight donors was supplied by these HLA-C-restricted clonotypes. Carriers of CMV infection plus the relevant HLA type were discriminated by the cumulative frequency of public TCR beta family members in the study cohort and in an independent 352-donor cohort.

TCRdb lists the instrument as Illumina HiSeq 1500. TCRdb cleaned the public reads at Q25 with fastp, built clones with MiXCR and kept in-frame beta chains. Every distinct CDR3 protein forms one entry, paired with its most common genes and DNA. Here the sample has just under 300,000 distinct CDR3 sequences; roughly a tenth occur a single time. Around 2.4% of the sample is held by the ten biggest clonotypes. As to this clonotype: This receptor's antigen is unknown. Base qualities are not at hand, and no much larger clone is one base apart.

V loses 0 bases at its end and J loses 5 bases; junction bases beyond the gene matches: 8. Including the terminal cysteine and phenylalanine, the CDR3 comprises 17 residues. Just the 51-base CDR3 DNA is kept, in frame starting at base 1. For CDR1 and CDR2, the germline V gene (reference sequence) lists LNHDA and SQIVND. The sample consisted of PBMCs. The source is a human donor in good health (CMV status not recorded). Some clones in this sample may be carry-over from other donors' samples. This chain is built from TRBV19 and TRBJ1-5, with TRBD1 identical over 9 junction bases. The DNA is as follows: TGTGCCAGTAGTATAGATAAACAGGGGGCGGTGGATCAGCCCCAGCATTTT. It translates as CASSIDKQGAVDQPQHF.